This T cell receptor (beta chain) was identified during a study of shared clonotypes between healthy human individuals. Study-wide results and caveats: Few donors limited the genetic and exposure-history diversity represented.

This CDR3 has 13 amino acids. V lost 7 bases to trimming and J lost 7 bases; unmatched junction nucleotides: 5. Germline V CDR1 and CDR2: MGHRA, YSYEKL. Note on this clone: What it recognizes is unknown.

The data were produced by immunoSEQ multiplex PCR, yet TCRdb's version contains in-frame clones alone and is incomplete. The sample yields about 750,000 clones, almost 95% seen once. It was CD45RO-negative cells, positively selected for CCR7, that made up naive CD8 cells, with terminally differentiated effector memory CD45RA+ cells excluded. Recent vaccinations or acute infections were absent in the healthy HIV-negative adult donors. The sample taken for sequencing was naive CD8+ T cells sorted from blood. The rearrangement links TRBV4-1 to TRBJ2-1; 9 nucleotides agree with TRBD2. The origin of this receptor is a man aged 25-45 years in good health. The CDR3 loop reads CASKASGTNEQFF. The CDR3 DNA sequence: TGCGCCAGCAAGGCTAGCGGGACGAATGAGCAGTTCTTC.